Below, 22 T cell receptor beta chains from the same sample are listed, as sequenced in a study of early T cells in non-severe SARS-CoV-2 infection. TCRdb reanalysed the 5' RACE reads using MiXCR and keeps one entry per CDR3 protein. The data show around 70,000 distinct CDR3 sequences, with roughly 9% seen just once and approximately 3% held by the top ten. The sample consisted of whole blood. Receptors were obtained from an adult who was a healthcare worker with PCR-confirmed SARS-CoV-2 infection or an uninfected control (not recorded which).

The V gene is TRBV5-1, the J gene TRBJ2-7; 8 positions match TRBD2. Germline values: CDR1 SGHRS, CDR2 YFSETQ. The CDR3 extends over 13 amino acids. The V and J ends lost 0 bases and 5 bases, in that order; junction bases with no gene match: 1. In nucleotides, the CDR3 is TGCGCCAGCAGCTTGGCGGGAGGGAACGAGCAGTACTTC. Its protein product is CASSLAGGNEQYF.

This CDR3 reads CASSPGVAGGGAETQYF. The DNA for the CDR3 is TGTGCCAGCAGCCCCGGGGTAGCGGGAGGGGGAGCAGAGACCCAGTACTTC. V usage is TRBV11-2 and J usage is TRBJ2-5; 11 bases fit TRBD2. The V gene's germline CDR1 is SGHAT and CDR2 FQNNGV. V dropped 5 bases and J dropped 4; count of bases not matched to a gene: 12. This CDR3 comprises 17 residues.

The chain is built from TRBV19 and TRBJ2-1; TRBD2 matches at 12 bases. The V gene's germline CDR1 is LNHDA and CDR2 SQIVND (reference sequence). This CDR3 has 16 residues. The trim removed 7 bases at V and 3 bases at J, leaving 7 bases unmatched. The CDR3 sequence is CASILRTSGNYNEQFF. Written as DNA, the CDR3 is TGTGCCAGTATCCTCAGGACTAGCGGGAACTACAATGAGCAGTTCTTC.

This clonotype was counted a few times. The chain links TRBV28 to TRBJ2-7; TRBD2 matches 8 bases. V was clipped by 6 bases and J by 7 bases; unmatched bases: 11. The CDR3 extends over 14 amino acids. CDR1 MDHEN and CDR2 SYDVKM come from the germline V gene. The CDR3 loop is CASSTGTRPLEQYF. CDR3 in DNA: TGTGCCAGCAGCACCGGGACTAGACCCCTGGAGCAGTACTTC.

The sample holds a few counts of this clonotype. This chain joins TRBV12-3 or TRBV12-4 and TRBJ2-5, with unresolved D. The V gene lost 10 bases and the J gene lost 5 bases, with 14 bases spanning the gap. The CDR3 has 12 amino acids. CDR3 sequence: CATGLRVETQYF. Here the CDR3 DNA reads TGTGCCACCGGCCTCCGGGTCGAGACCCAGTACTTC.

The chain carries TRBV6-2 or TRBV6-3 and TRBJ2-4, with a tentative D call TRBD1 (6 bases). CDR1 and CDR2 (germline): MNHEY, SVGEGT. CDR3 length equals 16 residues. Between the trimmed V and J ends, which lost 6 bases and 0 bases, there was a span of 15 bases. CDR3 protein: CASSLQGTLAKNIQYF. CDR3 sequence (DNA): TGTGCCAGCAGCTTACAGGGAACATTAGCCAAAAACATTCAGTACTTC.

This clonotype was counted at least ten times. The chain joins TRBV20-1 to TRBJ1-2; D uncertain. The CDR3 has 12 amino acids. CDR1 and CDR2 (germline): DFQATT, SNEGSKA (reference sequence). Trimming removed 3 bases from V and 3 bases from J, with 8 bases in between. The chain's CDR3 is CSASSGDYGYTF. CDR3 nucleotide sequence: TGCAGTGCTAGCTCCGGCGACTATGGCTACACCTTC.

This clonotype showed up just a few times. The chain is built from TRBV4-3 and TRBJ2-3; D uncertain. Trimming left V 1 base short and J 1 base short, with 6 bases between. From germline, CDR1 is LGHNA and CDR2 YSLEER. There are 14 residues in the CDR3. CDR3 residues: CASSQGHGTDTQYF. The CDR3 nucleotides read TGCGCCAGCAGCCAAGGGCACGGCACAGATACGCAGTATTTT.

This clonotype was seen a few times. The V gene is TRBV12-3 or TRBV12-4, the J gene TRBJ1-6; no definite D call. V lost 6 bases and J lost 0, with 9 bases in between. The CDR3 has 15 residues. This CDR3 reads CASRIHSSYNSPLHF. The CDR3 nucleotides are TGTGCCAGCAGAATACACAGCTCCTATAATTCACCCCTCCACTTT.

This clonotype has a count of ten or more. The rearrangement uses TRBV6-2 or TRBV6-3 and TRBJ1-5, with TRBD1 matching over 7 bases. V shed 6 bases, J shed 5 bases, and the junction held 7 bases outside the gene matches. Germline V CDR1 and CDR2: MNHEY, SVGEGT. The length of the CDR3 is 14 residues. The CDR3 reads CASRLDRAYQPQHF. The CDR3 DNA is TGTGCCAGCAGACTAGACAGGGCCTATCAGCCCCAGCATTTT.

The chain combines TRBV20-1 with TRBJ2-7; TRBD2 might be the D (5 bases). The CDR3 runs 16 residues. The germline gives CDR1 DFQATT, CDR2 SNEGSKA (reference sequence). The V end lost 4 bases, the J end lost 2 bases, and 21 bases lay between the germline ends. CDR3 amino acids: CSANRIGEYPPYEQYF. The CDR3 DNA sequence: TGCAGTGCTAATCGTATCGGGGAGTACCCACCCTACGAGCAGTACTTC.

The DNA for the CDR3 is TGTGCCAGCAGCTGGGCGGGAGGAGGTGAGACCCAGTACTTC. Amino acids: CASSWAGGGETQYF. The J gene is TRBJ2-5, the V gene TRBV7-2, with 8 bases lining up with TRBD2. Germline V gene sequence: CDR1 SGHTA, CDR2 FQGNSA. The V and J ends lost 4 bases and 5 bases, in that order; junction bases with no gene match: 6. The CDR3 is 14 residues long.

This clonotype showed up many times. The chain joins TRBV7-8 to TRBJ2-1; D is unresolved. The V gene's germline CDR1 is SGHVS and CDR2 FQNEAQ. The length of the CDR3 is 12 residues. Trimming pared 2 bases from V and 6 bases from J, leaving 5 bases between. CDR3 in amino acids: CASSLPLNEQFF. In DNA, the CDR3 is TGTGCCAGCAGCTTACCCCTCAATGAGCAGTTCTTC.

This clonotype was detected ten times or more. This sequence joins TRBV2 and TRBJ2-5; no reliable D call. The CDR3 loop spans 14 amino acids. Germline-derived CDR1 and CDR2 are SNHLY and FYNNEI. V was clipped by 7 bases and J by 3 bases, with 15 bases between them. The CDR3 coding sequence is TGTGCCAGCATAATCGAAAGGCAGAAAGAGACCCAGTACTTC. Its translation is CASIIERQKETQYF.

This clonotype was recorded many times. The CDR3 DNA sequence: TGTGCCAGCAGCCAGCCGGGGAGTTCACTGTCCTACAATGAGCAGTTCTTC. This encodes CASSQPGSSLSYNEQFF. The rearrangement joins TRBV3-1 to TRBJ2-1; D perhaps matches TRBD2 (5 bases). From germline, CDR1 is LGHDT and CDR2 YNNKEL (reference sequence). This CDR3 has 17 amino acids. The V gene lost 3 bases and the J gene lost 1 base, with 16 bases spanning the gap.

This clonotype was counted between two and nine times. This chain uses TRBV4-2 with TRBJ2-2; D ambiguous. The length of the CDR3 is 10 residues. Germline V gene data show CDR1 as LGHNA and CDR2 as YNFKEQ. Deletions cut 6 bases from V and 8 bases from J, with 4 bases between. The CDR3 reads CASRGGELFF. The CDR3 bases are TGTGCCAGCAGAGGAGGGGAGCTGTTTTTT.

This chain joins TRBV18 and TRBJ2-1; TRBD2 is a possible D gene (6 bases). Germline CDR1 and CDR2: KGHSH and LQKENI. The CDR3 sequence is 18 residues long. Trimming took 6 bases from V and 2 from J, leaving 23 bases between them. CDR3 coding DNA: TGTGCCAGCTCCCCCTTTTTGATTAGCGGTAGAGCCTACAATGAGCAGTTCTTC. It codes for CASSPFLISGRAYNEQFF.

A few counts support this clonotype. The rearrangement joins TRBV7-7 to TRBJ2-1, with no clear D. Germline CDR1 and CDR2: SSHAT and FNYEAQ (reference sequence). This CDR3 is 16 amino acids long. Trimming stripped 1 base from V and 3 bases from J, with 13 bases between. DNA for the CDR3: TGTGCCAGCAGCTTAGTCTTAGGGCCGAACTACAATGAGCAGTTCTTC. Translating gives CASSLVLGPNYNEQFF.

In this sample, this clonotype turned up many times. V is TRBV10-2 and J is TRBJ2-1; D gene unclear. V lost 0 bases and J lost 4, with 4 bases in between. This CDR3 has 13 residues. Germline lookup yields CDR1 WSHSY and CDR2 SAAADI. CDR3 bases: TGCGCCAGCAGTGAGTCTTCGTACAATGAGCAGTTCTTC. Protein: CASSESSYNEQFF.

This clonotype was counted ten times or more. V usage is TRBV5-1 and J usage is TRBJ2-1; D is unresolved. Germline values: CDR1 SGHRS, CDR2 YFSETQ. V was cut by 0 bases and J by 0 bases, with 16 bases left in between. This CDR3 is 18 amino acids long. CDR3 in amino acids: CASSLGSKTLSSYNEQFF. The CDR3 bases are TGCGCCAGCAGCTTGGGGAGCAAAACTCTGAGCTCCTACAATGAGCAGTTCTTC.

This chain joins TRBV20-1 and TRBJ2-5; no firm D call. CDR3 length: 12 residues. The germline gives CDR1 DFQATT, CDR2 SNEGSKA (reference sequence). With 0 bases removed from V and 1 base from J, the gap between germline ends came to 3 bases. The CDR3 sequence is CSAREFQETQYF. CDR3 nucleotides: TGCAGTGCTAGAGAATTCCAAGAGACCCAGTACTTC.

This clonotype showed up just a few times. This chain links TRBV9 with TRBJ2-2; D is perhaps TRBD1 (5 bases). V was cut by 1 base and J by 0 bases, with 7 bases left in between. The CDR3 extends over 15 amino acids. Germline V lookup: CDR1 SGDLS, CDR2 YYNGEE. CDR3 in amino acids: CASSVRTTNTGELFF. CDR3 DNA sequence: TGTGCCAGCAGCGTACGGACAACGAACACCGGGGAGCTGTTTTTT.